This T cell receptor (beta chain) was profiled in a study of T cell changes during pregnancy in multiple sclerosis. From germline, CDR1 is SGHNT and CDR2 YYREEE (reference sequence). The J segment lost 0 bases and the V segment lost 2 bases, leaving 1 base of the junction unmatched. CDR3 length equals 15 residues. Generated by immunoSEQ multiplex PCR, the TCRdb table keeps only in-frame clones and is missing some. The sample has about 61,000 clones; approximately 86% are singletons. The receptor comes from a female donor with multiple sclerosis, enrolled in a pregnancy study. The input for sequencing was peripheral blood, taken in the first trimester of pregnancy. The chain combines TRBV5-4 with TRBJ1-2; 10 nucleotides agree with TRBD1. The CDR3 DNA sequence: TGTGCCAGCAGCTTAGGACAGGGGGCTAACTATGGCTACACCTTC. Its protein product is CASSLGQGANYGYTF. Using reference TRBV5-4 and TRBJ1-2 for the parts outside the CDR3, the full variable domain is ETGVTQSPTHLIKTRGQQVTLRCSSQSGHNTVSWYQQALGQGPQFIFQYYREEENGRGNFPPRFSGLQFPNYSSELNVNALELDDSALYLCASSLGQGANYGYTFGSGTRLTVV.